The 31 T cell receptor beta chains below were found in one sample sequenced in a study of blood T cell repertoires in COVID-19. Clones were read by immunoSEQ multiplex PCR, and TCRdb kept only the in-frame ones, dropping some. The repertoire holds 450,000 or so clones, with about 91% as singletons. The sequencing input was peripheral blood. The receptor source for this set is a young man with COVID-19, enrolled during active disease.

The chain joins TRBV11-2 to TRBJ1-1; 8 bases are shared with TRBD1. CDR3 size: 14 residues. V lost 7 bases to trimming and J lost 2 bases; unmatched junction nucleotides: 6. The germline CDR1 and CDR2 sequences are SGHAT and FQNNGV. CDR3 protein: CASTRDRSNTEAFF. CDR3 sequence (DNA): TGTGCCAGCACCCGGGACAGGAGTAACACTGAAGCTTTCTTT.

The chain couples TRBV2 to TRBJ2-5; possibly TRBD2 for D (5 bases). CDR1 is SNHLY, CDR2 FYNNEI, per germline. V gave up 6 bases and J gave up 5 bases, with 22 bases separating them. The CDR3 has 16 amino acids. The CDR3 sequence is CASRREGTILRETQYF. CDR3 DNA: TGTGCCAGCAGGAGAGAGGGAACGATTTTACGGGAGACCCAGTACTTC.

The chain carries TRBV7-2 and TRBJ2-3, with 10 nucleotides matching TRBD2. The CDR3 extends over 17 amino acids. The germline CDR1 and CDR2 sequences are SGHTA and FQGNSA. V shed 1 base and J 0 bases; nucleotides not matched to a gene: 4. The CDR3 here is CASSLGSSGSSTDTQYF. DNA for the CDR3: TGTGCCAGCAGCTTAGGGTCTAGCGGGAGTAGCACAGATACGCAGTATTTT.

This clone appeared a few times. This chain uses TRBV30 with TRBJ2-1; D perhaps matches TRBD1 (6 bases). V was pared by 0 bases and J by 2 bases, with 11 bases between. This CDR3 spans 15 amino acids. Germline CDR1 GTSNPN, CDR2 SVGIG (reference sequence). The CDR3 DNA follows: TGTGCCTGGAGTGTAGGGGGTGTCACCTACAATGAGCAGTTCTTC. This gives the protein CAWSVGGVTYNEQFF.

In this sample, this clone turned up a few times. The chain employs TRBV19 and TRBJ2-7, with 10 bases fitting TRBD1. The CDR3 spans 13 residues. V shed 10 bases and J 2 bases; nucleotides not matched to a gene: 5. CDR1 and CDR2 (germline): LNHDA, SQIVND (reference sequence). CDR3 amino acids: CAIGTGAPYEQYF. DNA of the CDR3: TGTGCCATCGGGACAGGGGCTCCCTACGAGCAGTACTTC.

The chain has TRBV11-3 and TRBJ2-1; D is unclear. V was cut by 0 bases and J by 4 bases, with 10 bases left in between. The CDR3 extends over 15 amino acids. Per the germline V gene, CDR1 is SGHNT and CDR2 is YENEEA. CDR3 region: CASSLDVGVYNEQFF. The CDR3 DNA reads TGTGCCAGCAGCTTAGATGTCGGTGTTTACAATGAGCAGTTCTTC.

The CDR3 nucleotides read TGTGCCAGCAGCCAAGGCAGGAACAGATGGAACACTGAAGCTTTCTTT. This sequence encodes CASSQGRNRWNTEAFF. V usage is TRBV3-1 (or the pseudogene TRBV3-2) and J usage is TRBJ1-1; no definite D call. This CDR3 spans 16 amino acids. Trimming cost V 1 base and J 1 base, with 13 bases left between them. Germline CDR1 and CDR2: LGHDT and YNNKEL (reference sequence).

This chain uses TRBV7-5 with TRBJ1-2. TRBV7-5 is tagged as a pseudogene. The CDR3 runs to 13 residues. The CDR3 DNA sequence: TGTGTCAGCATCCAGAGGCAGAACTATGGCTACACCTTC. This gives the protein CVSIQRQNYGYTF.

This chain's CDR3 is CASSAENGELFF. CDR3 sequence (DNA): TGCGCCAGCAGCGCCGAGAACGGGGAGCTGTTTTTT. V usage is TRBV5-1 and J usage is TRBJ2-2; D is undetermined. V dropped 4 bases and J dropped 7 bases, with 8 bases sitting between them. Germline CDR1 and CDR2: SGHRS and YFSETQ. The CDR3 is 12 amino acids.

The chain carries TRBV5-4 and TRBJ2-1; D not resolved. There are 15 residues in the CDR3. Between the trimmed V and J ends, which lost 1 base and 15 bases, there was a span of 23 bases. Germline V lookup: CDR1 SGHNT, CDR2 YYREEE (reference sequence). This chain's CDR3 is CASSLSDRRPGVGFF. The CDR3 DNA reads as TGTGCCAGCAGCTTGAGTGATCGGCGCCCCGGAGTAGGGTTCTTC.

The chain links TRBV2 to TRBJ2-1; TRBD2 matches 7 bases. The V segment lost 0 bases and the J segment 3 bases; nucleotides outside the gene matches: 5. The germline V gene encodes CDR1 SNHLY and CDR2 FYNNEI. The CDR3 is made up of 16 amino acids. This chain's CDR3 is CASSEAGRGIYNEQFF. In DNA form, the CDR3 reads TGTGCCAGCAGTGAAGCGGGGCGGGGGATCTACAATGAGCAGTTCTTC.

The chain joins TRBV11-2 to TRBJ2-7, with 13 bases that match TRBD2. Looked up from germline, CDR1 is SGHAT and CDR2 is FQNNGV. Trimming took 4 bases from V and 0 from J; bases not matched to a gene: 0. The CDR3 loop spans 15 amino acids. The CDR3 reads CASSWTSGGSYEQYF. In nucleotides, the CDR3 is TGTGCCAGCAGCTGGACTAGCGGGGGCTCCTACGAGCAGTACTTC.

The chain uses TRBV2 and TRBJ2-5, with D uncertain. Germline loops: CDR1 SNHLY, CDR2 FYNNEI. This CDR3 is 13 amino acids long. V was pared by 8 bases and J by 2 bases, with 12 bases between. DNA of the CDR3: TGTGCCAGCTCGTTTTGGCAGCAAGAGACCCAGTACTTC. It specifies CASSFWQQETQYF.

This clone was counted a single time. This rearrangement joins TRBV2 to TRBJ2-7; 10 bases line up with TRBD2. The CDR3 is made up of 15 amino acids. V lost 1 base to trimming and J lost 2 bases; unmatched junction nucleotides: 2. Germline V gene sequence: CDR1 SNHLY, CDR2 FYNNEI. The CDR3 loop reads CASSEGSGRAYEQYF. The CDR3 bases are TGTGCCAGCAGTGAAGGAAGCGGGAGGGCCTACGAGCAGTACTTC.

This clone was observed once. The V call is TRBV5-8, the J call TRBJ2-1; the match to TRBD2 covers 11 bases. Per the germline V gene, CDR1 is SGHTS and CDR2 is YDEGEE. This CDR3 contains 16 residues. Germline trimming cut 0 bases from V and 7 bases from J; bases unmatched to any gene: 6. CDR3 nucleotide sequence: TGTGCCAGCAGCTTGGTTAGCGGGAGGGGGCGGAATGAGCAGTTCTTC. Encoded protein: CASSLVSGRGRNEQFF.

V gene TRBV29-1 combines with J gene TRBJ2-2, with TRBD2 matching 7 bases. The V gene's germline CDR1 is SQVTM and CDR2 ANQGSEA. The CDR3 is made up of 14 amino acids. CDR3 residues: CNVGGFANTGELFF. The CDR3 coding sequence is TGCAACGTGGGGGGGTTCGCGAACACCGGGGAGCTGTTTTTT.

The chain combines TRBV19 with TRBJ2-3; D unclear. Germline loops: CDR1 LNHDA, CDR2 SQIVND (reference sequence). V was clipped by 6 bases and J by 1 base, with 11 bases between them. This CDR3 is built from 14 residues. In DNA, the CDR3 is TGTGCCAGTAGGTTTGAGCTGCGCACAGATACGCAGTATTTT. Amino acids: CASRFELRTDTQYF.

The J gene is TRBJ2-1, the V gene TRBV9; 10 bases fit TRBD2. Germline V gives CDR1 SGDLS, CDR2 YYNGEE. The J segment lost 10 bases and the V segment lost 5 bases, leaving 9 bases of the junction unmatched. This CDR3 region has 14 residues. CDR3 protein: CASSFTSGRVEQFF. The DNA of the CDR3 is TGTGCCAGCAGTTTTACCAGCGGGAGGGTGGAGCAGTTCTTC. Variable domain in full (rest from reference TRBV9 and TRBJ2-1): DSGVTQTPKHLITATGQRVTLRCSPRSGDLSVYWYQQSLDQGLQFLIQYYNGEERAKGNILERFSAQQFPDLHSELNLSSLELGDSALYFCASSFTSGRVEQFFGPGTRLTVL.

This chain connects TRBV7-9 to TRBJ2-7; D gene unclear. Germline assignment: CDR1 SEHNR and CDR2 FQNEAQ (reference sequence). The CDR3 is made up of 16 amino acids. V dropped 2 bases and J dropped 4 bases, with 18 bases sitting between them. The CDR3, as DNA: TGTGCCAGCAGCTTAATAGGCGACCCGGCGGCATACGAGCAGTACTTC. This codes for CASSLIGDPAAYEQYF. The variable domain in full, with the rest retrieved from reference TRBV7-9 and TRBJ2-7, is DTGVSQNPRHKITKRGQNVTFRCDPISEHNRLYWYRQTLGQGPEFLTYFQNEAQLEKSRLLSDRFSAERPKGSFSTLEIQRTEQGDSAMYLCASSLIGDPAAYEQYFGPGTRLTVT.

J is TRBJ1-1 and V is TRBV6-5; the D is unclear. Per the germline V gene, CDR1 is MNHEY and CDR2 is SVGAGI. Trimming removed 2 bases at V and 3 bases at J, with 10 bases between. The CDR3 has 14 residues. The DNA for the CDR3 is TGTGCCAGCAGTTACCGGCCCGGGGACACTGAAGCTTTCTTT. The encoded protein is CASSYRPGDTEAFF.

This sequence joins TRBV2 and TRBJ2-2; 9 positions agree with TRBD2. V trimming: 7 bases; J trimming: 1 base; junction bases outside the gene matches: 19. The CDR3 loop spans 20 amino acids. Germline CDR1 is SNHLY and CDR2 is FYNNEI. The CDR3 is CASITPRLAGPLKNTGELFF. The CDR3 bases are TGTGCCAGCATAACTCCCCGGCTAGCGGGACCACTAAAGAACACCGGGGAGCTGTTTTTT.

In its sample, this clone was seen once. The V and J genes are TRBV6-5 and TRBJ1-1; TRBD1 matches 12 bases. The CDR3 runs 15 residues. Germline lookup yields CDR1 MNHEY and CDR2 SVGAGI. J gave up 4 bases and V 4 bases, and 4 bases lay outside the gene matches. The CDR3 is CASSLGGQGATEAFF. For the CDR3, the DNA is TGTGCCAGCAGTTTGGGGGGACAGGGGGCCACTGAAGCTTTCTTT.

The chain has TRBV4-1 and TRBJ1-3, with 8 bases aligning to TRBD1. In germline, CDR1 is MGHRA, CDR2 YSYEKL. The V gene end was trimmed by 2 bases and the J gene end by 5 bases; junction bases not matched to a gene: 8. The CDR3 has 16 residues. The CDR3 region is CASSQNRDRYRNTIYF. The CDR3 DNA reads TGCGCCAGCAGCCAAAACCGGGACAGGTACAGAAACACCATATATTTT.

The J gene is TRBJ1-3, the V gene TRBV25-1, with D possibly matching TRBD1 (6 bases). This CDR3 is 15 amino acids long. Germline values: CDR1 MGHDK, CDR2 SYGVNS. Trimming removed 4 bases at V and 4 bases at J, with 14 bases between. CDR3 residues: CASSVVRGSGNTIYF. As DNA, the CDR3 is TGTGCCAGCAGTGTGGTCAGGGGTTCGGGAAACACCATATATTTT.

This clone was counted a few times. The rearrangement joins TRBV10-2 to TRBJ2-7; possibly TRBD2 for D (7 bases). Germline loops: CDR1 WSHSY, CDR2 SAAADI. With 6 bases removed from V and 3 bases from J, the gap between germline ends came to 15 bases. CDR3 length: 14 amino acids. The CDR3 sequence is CASSPTGGLYEQYF. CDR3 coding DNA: TGCGCCAGCAGCCCGACGGGGGGCCTCTACGAGCAGTACTTC.

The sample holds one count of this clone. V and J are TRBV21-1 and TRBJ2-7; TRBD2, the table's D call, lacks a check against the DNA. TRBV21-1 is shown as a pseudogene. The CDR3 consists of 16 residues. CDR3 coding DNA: TGTGCCAGCAGCAAAGGGGGGGCCACAGCGGGAGACGAGCAGTACTTC. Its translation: CASSKGGATAGDEQYF.

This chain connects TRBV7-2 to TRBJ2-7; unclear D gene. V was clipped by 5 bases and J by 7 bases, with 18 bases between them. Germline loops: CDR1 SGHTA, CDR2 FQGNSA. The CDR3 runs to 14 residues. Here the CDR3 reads CASSRGPLGGEQYF. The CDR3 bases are TGTGCCAGCAGCCGCGGCCCTCTCGGCGGAGAGCAGTACTTC. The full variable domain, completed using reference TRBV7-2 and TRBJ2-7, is GAGVSQSPSNKVTEKGKDVELRCDPISGHTALYWYRQSLGQGLEFLIYFQGNSAPDKSGLPSDRFSAERTGGSVSTLTIQRTQQEDSAVYLCASSRGPLGGEQYFGPGTRLTVT.

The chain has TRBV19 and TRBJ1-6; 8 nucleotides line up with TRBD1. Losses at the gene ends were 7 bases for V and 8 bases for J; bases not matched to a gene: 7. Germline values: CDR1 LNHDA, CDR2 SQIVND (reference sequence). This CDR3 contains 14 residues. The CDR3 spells CASNQGAQDSPLHF. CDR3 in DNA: TGTGCCAGTAACCAGGGGGCGCAGGATTCACCCCTCCACTTT. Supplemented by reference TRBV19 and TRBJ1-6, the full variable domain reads DGGITQSPKYLFRKEGQNVTLSCEQNLNHDAMYWYRQDPGQGLRLIYYSQIVNDFQKGDIAEGYSVSREKKESFPLTVTSAQKNPTAFYLCASNQGAQDSPLHFGNGTRLTVT.

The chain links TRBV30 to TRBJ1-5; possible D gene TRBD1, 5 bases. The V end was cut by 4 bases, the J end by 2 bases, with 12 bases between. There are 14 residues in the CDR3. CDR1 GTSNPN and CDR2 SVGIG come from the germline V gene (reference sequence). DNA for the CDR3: TGTGCCTGGAAGGAGGGGCATGGCAATCAGCCCCAGCATTTT. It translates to CAWKEGHGNQPQHF.

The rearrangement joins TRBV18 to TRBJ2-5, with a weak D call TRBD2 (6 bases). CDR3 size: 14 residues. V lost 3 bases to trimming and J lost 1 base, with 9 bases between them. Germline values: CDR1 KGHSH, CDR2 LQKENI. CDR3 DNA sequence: TGTGCCAGCTCACCGTCGACTAGCCAAGAGACCCAGTACTTC. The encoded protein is CASSPSTSQETQYF.

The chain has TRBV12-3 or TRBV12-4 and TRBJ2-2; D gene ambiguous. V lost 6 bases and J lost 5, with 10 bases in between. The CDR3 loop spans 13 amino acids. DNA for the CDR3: TGTGCCAGCAGGATATTGCGTACCGGGGAGCTGTTTTTT. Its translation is CASRILRTGELFF.